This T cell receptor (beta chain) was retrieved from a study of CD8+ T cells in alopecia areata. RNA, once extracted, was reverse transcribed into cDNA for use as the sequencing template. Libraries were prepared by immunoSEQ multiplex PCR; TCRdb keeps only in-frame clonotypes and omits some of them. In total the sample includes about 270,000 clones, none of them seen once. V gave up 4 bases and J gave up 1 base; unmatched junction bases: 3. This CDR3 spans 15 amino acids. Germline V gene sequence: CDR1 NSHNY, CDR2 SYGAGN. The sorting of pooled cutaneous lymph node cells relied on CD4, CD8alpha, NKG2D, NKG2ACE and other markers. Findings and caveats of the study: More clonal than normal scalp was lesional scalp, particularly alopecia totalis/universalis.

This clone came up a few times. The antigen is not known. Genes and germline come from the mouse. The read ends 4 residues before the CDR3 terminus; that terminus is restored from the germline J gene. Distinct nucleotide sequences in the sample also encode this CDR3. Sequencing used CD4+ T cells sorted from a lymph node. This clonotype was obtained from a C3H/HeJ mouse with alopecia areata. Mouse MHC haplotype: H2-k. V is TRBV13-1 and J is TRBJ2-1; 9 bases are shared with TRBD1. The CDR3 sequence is CASSPDRGNYAEQFF. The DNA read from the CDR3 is TGTGCCAGCAGTCCCGACAGGGGGAACTATGCT.